This TCR beta chain comes out of a study of human T cells and chemical hapten exposure. Study overall: Alopecia areata, totalis or universalis was found in mostly female patients.

Study findings and constraints: Unchanged with DPC sensitization were TCRs above 1 in 1000 frequency. Counts of expanded TCRs at PT1 were positively correlated with patch test score.

A few counts support this clonotype. Its cognate antigen is unknown. TCRdb re-called the RACE reads with MiXCR, one entry per CDR3 protein. The sample has about 190,000 distinct CDR3 sequences; around a quarter are singletons. Time point meaning: patch test 3, about 24 weeks after DPC sensitization. Treatment of the sample: therapeutic diphenylcyclopropenone sensitization with weekly scalp DPC. V lost 1 base, J lost 6 bases, and 10 bases lay in between. The CDR3 runs to 13 residues. V usage is TRBV12-3 or TRBV12-4 and J usage is TRBJ2-7, with D possibly being TRBD1 or TRBD2 (5 bases each). Sequences were derived from whole blood, sampled in connection with sensitization to the hapten diphenylcyclopropenone (DPC). This TCR was recovered from a woman aged 40 to 50 with alopecia areata. Some clones in this sample may be carry-over from other donors' samples. CDR3 residues: CASSLGGMSEQYF. CDR3 sequence (DNA): TGTGCCAGCAGTTTAGGGGGGATGAGCGAGCAGTACTTC.